This TCR beta chain was recovered during a study of cytomegalovirus exposure and HLA in healthy donors (dated 2017 in TCRdb). Regarding the research as a whole: According to an earlier analysis of around 600 of the donors, about 179 million T cells yielded over 100 million unique TCR beta sequences and less than 300 Gb of sequence data. An early release covering about 600 HLA-typed donors comprised about 290 gigabases of sequencing data and tens of millions of unique TCR sequences. Of the 398 genotyped donors, roughly 76% were placed in the genetic ancestry cluster associated with self-reported Caucasian donors. The aim of the study was to test whether cataloging public T cell receptors could identify signatures of past pathogen exposure. The study profiled the T cell repertoires of approximately 700 subjects by immunosequencing and related them to cytomegalovirus serostatus. Besides the first cohort of around 700 subjects, a separate validation cohort made up of 90 to 150 different subjects was used. High-throughput TCR immunosequencing, statistical association of individual TCRs with disease status, and machine learning were combined to predict cytomegalovirus infection status. To study patterns of TCR occurrence, a later analysis re-analyzed previously published TCR beta repertoires from around 700 donors and added high-resolution HLA genotyping. In the later analysis, no new phenotypic data were used to find candidate immune exposures; instead, reliance was placed on TCR beta sequences and their occurrence across donors. An earlier analysis of around 580 of the donors used high-throughput TCR beta sequencing to judge whether each TCR beta V gene segment behaved as functional or pseudogenic. Alongside the repertoire data, information on donor age, sex, ethnicity and CMV serostatus was compiled. In a later genetic analysis, genome-wide SNP genotypes for about three fifths of the roughly 670 donors were used, and that subset was treated as a discovery cohort. All discovery cohort repertoires had been generated using a single sequencing platform. Both class I and class II loci were covered by HLA typing, at four-digit resolution. Typing coverage varied by locus: about 629-630 donors for A, B, C, DRB1 and DQB1; under 550 for DQA1; 600 to 610 for DPA1; more than 450 for DPB1. Five DR-DQ haplotypes were handled as single units for association and clustering, since linkage in the cohort was strong. Among almost 400 genotyped donors of the cohort, an average of approximately 240,000 unique TCR beta nucleotide sequences were sequenced per donor, roughly 20% of them non-productive.

Regarding this clone: The antigen it recognizes is unknown. Base qualities were left out, and no much larger clone turns up one base away.

The research as a whole found: A group of highly shared sequence variants was considered likely to be a technical artifact of the sequencing pipeline. At a false discovery rate of 0.05, a later analysis linked 15,000 to 20,000 TCR beta sequences to specific HLA alleles. About 17 rarely observed V segments, including chromosome 9 orphons, were excluded from the earlier analysis of several hundred of the donors because counts were too low. The classifier was reported to diagnose cytomegalovirus status with high specificity and sensitivity in both the original cohort and the validation cohort. Some IMGT-functional V segments, including TRBV6-2 and TRBV6-3, could not be told apart with the 87-base-pair reads, so those segments were excluded. An association between a missense DCLRE1C variant and V-gene and J-gene trimming of TCR beta chains was found in a later genetic analysis and replicated in an independent cohort. Linkage disequilibrium might explain the correlated functional status among segregating V segments, but an unknown experimental factor could not be excluded. In the study, 150 to 200 TCR beta chains were listed as associated with cytomegalovirus. For the cohort, immune exposure information was limited to CMV serostatus. Several of the top co-occurrence clusters appeared to be linked to parvovirus B19, influenza, CMV and Epstein-Barr virus, according to a later analysis. Presence/absence analyses assumed roughly uniform sequencing depth across donors, an assumption that may not hold. Most TCR sequences were observed very rarely across donors, whereas some public TCRs were present in many individuals. In vitro tests confirmed that a few of the cytomegalovirus-associated TCR beta chains recognize cytomegalovirus antigens. It was suggested by the authors that the approach could potentially be generalized to other disease states and immunological phenotypes. In a later analysis, the rate of TCR association differed among HLA loci, with DRB1 alleles having the most associated TCRs and HLA-C alleles having the fewest. HLA typing was unavailable for some donors at each locus, so association tests used only the typed subset. A later analysis found that HLA-associated TCR beta chains were more clonally expanded and had lower generation probabilities than equally common non-associated chains. According to a later analysis, most CMV-associated TCR beta chains appeared to be HLA-restricted, and the HLA associations seemed to be driven largely by CMV exposure. According to a later genetic analysis, donors in an Asian-associated ancestry cluster had fewer N-insertions in productive TCRs than the roughly 700-donor mean. Strong co-occurrence of HLA alleles, especially DR and DQ, made assigning TCR associations to individual alleles difficult. This cohort had only TCR beta chains sequenced, and the lack of alpha or paired-chain data limited which features could be detected. In an earlier analysis of some 540 of the donors, most TCR beta V segments appeared in productive rearrangements about 90% or about 30% of the time, broadly matching IMGT annotations. A further reported finding was that TCR beta sequences accurately predicted the HLA-A and HLA-B alleles for most subjects in the first cohort.

Trimming costs V 3 bases and J 13 bases, and their ends lie 22 bases apart. From the cysteine through the phenylalanine, the CDR3 covers 14 amino acids. Just the 42-base CDR3 DNA is kept, in frame starting at base 1. Based on the germline V gene, the CDR1 and CDR2 sequences are WSHSY and SAAADI. The library was built by means of the immunoSEQ multiplex PCR assay. For the multiplex PCR, a mixture combining 60 forward primers for TCR Vbeta segments and 13 reverse primers for TCR Jbeta segments was used. The CDR3 region of rearranged TCR beta genes was amplified from genomic DNA with a multiplex PCR assay. The amplified TCR beta libraries were sequenced on the Illumina HiSeq System as 87-base-pair reads. From the authors' description of their analysis: A later analysis tallied around 87 million unique TCR beta chains across the 610 or so repertoires, and around 9.9 million of those chains were shared by two or more donors. A nearest-neighbor algorithm error-corrected the raw reads and collapsed the reads into unique sequences, merging closely related sequences to remove PCR and sequencing errors. Alignment of CDR3 sequences to IMGT reference sequences was used to assign V, D and J gene segments. Each retained sequence needed at least a six-nucleotide match to both a V gene segment and a J gene segment. A rearrangement was called productive if the CDR3 had no stop codons and remained in frame with V and J, and every other rearrangement was called non-productive. CDR3 was defined by IMGT convention, running from the second conserved V-encoded cysteine to the conserved J-encoded phenylalanine. The earlier analysis of some 600 of the donors excluded sequences that lacked an unambiguous match to a single V gene segment. An earlier analysis of 587 of the donors classified V segments as functional when productive rearrangements were above 56.7% and as segregating when the standard deviation between donors was above 5%. A statistical classification framework was built for diagnosing cytomegalovirus status from the catalog of TCR beta chain sequences. A later analysis assigned V and J genes by comparing TCR nucleotide sequences with IMGT/GENE-DB human TR gene sequences. In a later analysis, CDR3 sequences and most-parsimonious VDJ recombination scenarios were assigned using the TCRdist pipeline. In a later analysis, each TCR beta chain was defined by its CDR3 amino acid sequence together with its V-gene family, and reads lacking a unique V-gene family were excluded. As a way to deal with suspected cross-contamination and a sequencing artifact, a later analysis dropped 450 to 600 nucleotide sequences that were highly shared and had low generation probability. In a later analysis, a clonal expansion index for each public chain was calculated from normalized within-repertoire ranks of inferred template counts. A later analysis computed generation probabilities with a VDJ recombination model fitted to out-of-frame rearrangements, and checked the results against IGoR. Hypergeometric tests were used in a later analysis to score TCR-TCR, TCR-HLA and TCR-CMV co-occurrence, with a repertoire-size bias correction applied to the TCR pairs. To estimate false discovery rates, a later analysis permuted the HLA or CMV assignments 20 times. In a later analysis, co-occurring TCRs were grouped using DBSCAN, with TCRdist sequence similarity added in when clustering inside HLA-allele-positive subsets. Co-occurrence clustering excluded repertoires with fewer than 30,000 or more than 120,000 public chains, plus five with anomalous nucleotide sharing. The immuneACCESS repertoire file appears here via TCRdb, limited to in-frame rearrangements. These files lack a portion of the clones; in checked studies, under half of the deficit traces to unresolved V genes, and the cause of the others is not known. The DNA gave D and trimming, while V, J and clone size come from that table. The sample includes about 150,000 clones, with around 80% observed a single time. The top ten hold over 2% of the sample.

The cohort consisted of 600 or so healthy bone marrow donors. Cohort members were all nominally healthy when sampled, although unrecorded immune exposures were likely present. The donor was CMV seronegative and was included in the group of under 450 seronegative cohort members. Each donor provided a peripheral blood sample, and peripheral blood mononuclear cells were used for TCR beta sequencing. Genomic DNA was extracted from the blood cell samples with the Qiagen DNeasy Blood Extraction Kit. The chain uses TRBV10-2 and TRBJ2-7; TRBD2 might be the D gene, on 5 matching bases. The clonotype comes from a male donor in good health and CMV-seronegative. The material sequenced was PBMCs. The CDR3 region reads CASSDPRELRGLYF. Here is the DNA: TGCGCCAGCAGTGACCCGCGCGAGCTCCGCGGGCTCTACTTC.